A selection of T cell receptor beta chains follows, all from one sample in a study of T cells after yellow fever vaccination. Using its own MiXCR run on the 5' RACE reads, TCRdb lists one record per CDR3 protein. In the table there are more than 95,000 distinct CDR3 sequences, nearly 7.5% of which are singletons. Here the sequenced sample was CD4+ T cells sorted from PBMCs, taken around 10 days after the first yellow fever vaccination. The source is a man younger than 35 who received the YFV17D yellow fever vaccine. CDR3s include the opening cysteine and the closing phenylalanine or tryptophan. The D gene is left open where the match is weak. Clone size is shown for a subset of rows, as once, few, many or a class of expanded clone.

CDR3 DNA	CDR3 protein	V gene	D gene	J gene	clone size
TGTGCCAGCAGGGAGAGGCCAGGGGGCTACAATGAGCAGTTCTTC	CASRERPGGYNEQFF	TRBV7-9	TRBD1	TRBJ2-1	many
TGTGCCAGCAGCTTCGTCGGGCGCCTACCCCGGGAGACCCAGTACTTC	CASSFVGRLPRETQYF	TRBV7-2	.	TRBJ2-5	many
TGCGCCAGCAGCTTGGGCGGCGACGGGGAGACCCAGTACTTC	CASSLGGDGETQYF	TRBV5-1	.	TRBJ2-5	many
TGCGCCAGCAGCTTGGACAGGCACTCCTACGAGCAGTACTTC	CASSLDRHSYEQYF	TRBV5-1	.	TRBJ2-7	many
TGTGCCAGCACTCCGGACAGGGGAGATGAGCAGTTCTTC	CASTPDRGDEQFF	TRBV2	TRBD1	TRBJ2-1	many
TGTGCCAGCTCCCCGATGGCAGGGGGCAAATACGGTGAGCAGTTCTTC	CASSPMAGGKYGEQFF	TRBV18	TRBD1	TRBJ2-1	many
TGCAGTGCTAGTGAAGGGGTAGCCAAAAACATTCAGTACTTC	CSASEGVAKNIQYF	TRBV20-1	.	TRBJ2-4	many
TGCAGTGCCCAAGGGGGCTCTGGGGCCAACGTCCTGACTTTC	CSAQGGSGANVLTF	TRBV20-1	.	TRBJ2-6	few
TGTGCTAGCAGCTTAGCTCCGGGGGCTCAAGATACGCAGTATTTT	CASSLAPGAQDTQYF	TRBV7-7	.	TRBJ2-3	many
TGTGCCAGCAGCCCCCCGGGATTCTCTGGGGCCAACGTCCTGACTTTC	CASSPPGFSGANVLTF	TRBV7-2	.	TRBJ2-6	.
TGTGCCAGCAGCTTTGGCTCCGTAGGCACTGAAGCTTTCTTT	CASSFGSVGTEAFF	TRBV7-2	.	TRBJ1-1	many
TGTGCCAGCAGTTTGTGGAGTACAGATACGCAGTATTTT	CASSLWSTDTQYF	TRBV12-3/TRBV12-4	.	TRBJ2-3	many
TGCGCCAGCAGCTTGGCGGAAGGATTAAACTATGGCTACACCTTC	CASSLAEGLNYGYTF	TRBV5-1	.	TRBJ1-2	many
TGTGCCAGCAGCCCCCGATGGGGGGCAGCTGAAGCTTTCTTT	CASSPRWGAAEAFF	TRBV14	.	TRBJ1-1	many
TGCGCCAGCAGCTCCCATCTGACAGAATCCTACAATGAGCAGTTCTTC	CASSSHLTESYNEQFF	TRBV5-1	.	TRBJ2-1	many
TGCGCCAGCAGCGTACAGCGGGGGGAGCAGTTCTTC	CASSVQRGEQFF	TRBV5-1	TRBD2	TRBJ2-1	many
TGTGCCACCGGAATGGGGGAGAATCAGCCCCAGCATTTT	CATGMGENQPQHF	TRBV24-1	.	TRBJ1-5	many
TGTGCCAGCAGCTCGCCCCTCACTAGAGATTCCTCTTACTACGAGCAGTACTTC	CASSSPLTRDSSYYEQYF	TRBV2	.	TRBJ2-7	many
TGTGCCAGCAGGGTGGAGCCTGCGACTACGCAGTATTTT	CASRVEPATTQYF	TRBV7-2	.	TRBJ2-3	many
TGTGCCAGCAGCCAGGGAGCGGGGGGCAAAGAGACCCAGTACTTC	CASSQGAGGKETQYF	TRBV7-2	TRBD2	TRBJ2-5	many
TGTGCCAGCAGTCCAGGACAGGGATCGACAGATACGCAGTATTTT	CASSPGQGSTDTQYF	TRBV12-3/TRBV12-4	TRBD1	TRBJ2-3	many
TGTGCCAGCACCCAAAGTGTAGTGCCCAACACTGAAGCTTTCTTT	CASTQSVVPNTEAFF	TRBV12-3/TRBV12-4	.	TRBJ1-1	many
TGCGCCAGCAGTCATCCGGGACTACTGTTGAGGGCCTACAATGAGCAGTTCTTC	CASSHPGLLLRAYNEQFF	TRBV23-1	TRBD2	TRBJ2-1	few
TGTGCCAGCAGCCCCAAAGGTTTCGGGTGGGGCGAGACCCAGTACTTC	CASSPKGFGWGETQYF	TRBV7-2	.	TRBJ2-5	many
TGCGCCAGCAGCTTGCCGGACCCCAATGAAAAACTGTTTTTT	CASSLPDPNEKLFF	TRBV5-1	.	TRBJ1-4	many
TGTGCCTGTTCAGGCTCTGGGGCCAACGTCCTGACTTTC	CACSGSGANVLTF	TRBV30	.	TRBJ2-6	many
TGCAGTGCCACCACCGGGGGGCTTCTTAATCAGCCCCAGCATTTT	CSATTGGLLNQPQHF	TRBV20-1	.	TRBJ1-5	many
TGTGCCAGCAGCGCCCAGGGTGGGGTTTCACCCCTCCACTTT	CASSAQGGVSPLHF	TRBV7-2	.	TRBJ1-6	many
TGTGCCAGCTCACCAACCCGGGGTAACAATGAGCAGTTCTTC	CASSPTRGNNEQFF	TRBV18	.	TRBJ2-1	many
TGTGCCAGCAGCTCATCGGGACGGCCATATGGCTACACCTTC	CASSSSGRPYGYTF	TRBV5-6	.	TRBJ1-2	few
TGTGCCAGCAGCTTCCCCAGGGGGGTCTACAATGAGCAGTTCTTC	CASSFPRGVYNEQFF	TRBV12-3/TRBV12-4	.	TRBJ2-1	many
TGCGCCAGCAGCCAAGAGGGCAGGGGGGATGAAAAACTGTTTTTT	CASSQEGRGDEKLFF	TRBV4-3	TRBD1	TRBJ1-4	many
TGTGCCAGTATGGCGGGGGGTACAGATACGCAGTATTTT	CASMAGGTDTQYF	TRBV19	TRBD2	TRBJ2-3	many
TGTGCCAGCAGCTTCGGGGAGCTCTACAATGAGCAGTTCTTC	CASSFGELYNEQFF	TRBV7-2	.	TRBJ2-1	many
TGTGCCAGCAGCTTGGACACAGATACGCAGTATTTT	CASSLDTDTQYF	TRBV7-2	.	TRBJ2-3	many
TGCGCCAGCAGCCAAACGGATACGCAGTATTTT	CASSQTDTQYF	TRBV5-1	.	TRBJ2-3	many
TGCAGTGCTACTAGGGTATCCCAAGAGACCCAGTACTTC	CSATRVSQETQYF	TRBV20-1	.	TRBJ2-5	many
TGCAGTGCCCCCCTAGCGGGTCTACCCTACAATGAGCAGTTCTTC	CSAPLAGLPYNEQFF	TRBV20-1	TRBD2	TRBJ2-1	few
TGTGCCAGCAGCAAAGTTGAGACAGGGTCCGGGGAGCTGTTTTTT	CASSKVETGSGELFF	TRBV21-1	.	TRBJ2-2	many
TGTGCCAGCAGCAGTCGGGGGGGCTTCTACAATGAGCAGTTCTTC	CASSSRGGFYNEQFF	TRBV7-9	TRBD2	TRBJ2-1	few
TGTGCCAGCAGCGGGACAGGGCACTCTGGGGCCAACGTCCTGACTTTC	CASSGTGHSGANVLTF	TRBV12-3/TRBV12-4	TRBD1	TRBJ2-6	few
TGTGCCAGCAGCAAGGGACTAGCGGGGGTCTTGGATACGCAGTATTTT	CASSKGLAGVLDTQYF	TRBV9	TRBD2	TRBJ2-3	many
TGTGCCAGCAGCTTTGGCAGGGATGGCTACACCTTC	CASSFGRDGYTF	TRBV7-9	.	TRBJ1-2	many
TGCGCCAGCAGCTTGGGAGTGACTTGGACAGGGTTAGTCTATGGCTACACCTTC	CASSLGVTWTGLVYGYTF	TRBV5-1	TRBD1	TRBJ1-2	many
TGTGCCAGCATCCGTAGGGGGGGGACTTACAATGAGCAGTTCTTC	CASIRRGGTYNEQFF	TRBV7-2	.	TRBJ2-1	many
TGTGCCAGCAGCTTCACAGGGGGCGACGGTCAAGCTTTCTTT	CASSFTGGDGQAFF	TRBV7-3	TRBD1	TRBJ1-1	few
TGCGCCAGCAGCCAAGCGGAGGAGGAGGGCGGCCAGTTCTTC	CASSQAEEEGGQFF	TRBV4-1	.	TRBJ2-1	many
TGTGCCAGCAGCTTAAACCTCTACGAGCAGTACTTC	CASSLNLYEQYF	TRBV7-2	.	TRBJ2-7	many
TGCAGTGCTAGGTCCGGGACAGGGTATATTTCACCCCTCCACTTT	CSARSGTGYISPLHF	TRBV20-1	TRBD1	TRBJ1-6	many
TGCGCCAGCAGCCAAGATAGTGGGGCAGGGACAAGACAAGAGACCCAGTACTTC	CASSQDSGAGTRQETQYF	TRBV4-3	.	TRBJ2-5	.
TGTGCCAGCAGCTTAGCACCACCGGAGAAAGTGTTTTTT	CASSLAPPEKVFF	TRBV7-6	.	TRBJ1-4	many
TGTGCCACCAGCATACCAGGGTACGAGCAGTACTTC	CATSIPGYEQYF	TRBV15	.	TRBJ2-7	many
TGCAGTGCCCACGAGACAGGAGGCAATGAGCAGTTCTTC	CSAHETGGNEQFF	TRBV20-1	.	TRBJ2-1	many